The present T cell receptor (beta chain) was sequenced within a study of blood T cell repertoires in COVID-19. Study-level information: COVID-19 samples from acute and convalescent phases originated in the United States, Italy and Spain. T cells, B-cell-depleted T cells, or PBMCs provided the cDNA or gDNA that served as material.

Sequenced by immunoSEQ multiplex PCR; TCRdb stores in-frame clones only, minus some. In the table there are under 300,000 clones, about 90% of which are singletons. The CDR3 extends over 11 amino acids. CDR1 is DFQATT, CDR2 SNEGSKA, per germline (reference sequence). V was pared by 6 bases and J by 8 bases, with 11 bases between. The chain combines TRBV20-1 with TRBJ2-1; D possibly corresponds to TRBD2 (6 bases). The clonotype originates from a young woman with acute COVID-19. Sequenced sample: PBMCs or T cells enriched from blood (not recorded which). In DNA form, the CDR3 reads TGCAGTGCCGCCCCGGGGGATGAGCAGTTCTTC. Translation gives CSAAPGDEQFF.